The sequence of this TCR beta chain was determined in a study of T cells in narcolepsy. Study in general: Patients with NT1 or NT2 and healthy control donors were enrolled.

This clone was recorded a few times. The antigen is not known. CDR3 size: 15 residues. Germline loops: CDR1 KGHSH, CDR2 LQKENI. V lost 2 bases, J lost 1 base, and 11 bases lay in between. TCRdb's table, derived via immunoSEQ multiplex PCR, lists solely in-frame clones and lacks some. The sample lists around 18,000 clones, over 75% occurring once. General study findings and limits: Autoreactive clonotypes reportedly recurred in blood of same and different patients, not controls. Same-patient CSF and blood CD4+ T cell clonotypes included HCRT-specific and TRIB2-specific autoreactive ones.

The sample consisted of memory (CD45RA-) CD4+ T cells from blood. The gene calls are TRBV18 and TRBJ1-1; tentative D call: TRBD1 (5 bases). This receptor was taken from a human donor in good health. The CDR3 DNA is TGTGCCAGCTCACCATCGTTCAGGGAGAACACTGAAGCTTTCTTT. Its translation is CASSPSFRENTEAFF.